Following are 4 T cell receptor beta chains from one sample sequenced in a study of neurological immune-mediated disorders. Each CDR3 protein is one row after TCRdb ran MiXCR on the 5' RACE reads. The profile shows some 20,000 distinct CDR3 sequences, 11% to 15% of them singletons. Sample: CD4+ T cells from blood. Source of these receptors: a woman aged 55-70 years with HTLV-1-associated myelopathy (HAM/TSP).

CDR3 DNA: TGTGCCAGCAGCCAGGGGCGGCAGGGGGCCTCCTACGAGCAGTACTTC. This translates into CASSQGRQGASYEQYF. The chain recombines TRBV3-1 with TRBJ2-7, with 8 bases aligning to TRBD1. The junction had 7 bases not matched to a gene; V was cut back by 3 bases and J by 0 bases. The CDR3 covers 16 residues. Germline V gives CDR1 LGHDT, CDR2 YNNKEL (reference sequence).

Concerning this clonotype itself: It is unclear where the CDR3 begins or ends on the DNA, so no DNA is shown, and the CDR3 is as TCRdb lists it. The rearrangement uses TRBV5-1 and TRBJ2-3; TRBD2 is the table's D call and was not checked against the DNA. CDR1 and CDR2 from the germline V gene are SGHRS and YFSETQ. The CDR3 contains 20 residues when both ends are counted. The CDR3 protein is CASSFYICSAREGLTDTQYF.

In its sample, this clonotype was seen many times. The chain couples TRBV10-3 to TRBJ1-1; tentatively, D is TRBD1 (6 bases). The CDR3 totals 14 residues. Germline assignment: CDR1 ENHRY and CDR2 SYGVKD. Deletions cut 6 bases from V and 1 base from J, with 12 bases between. The CDR3 is CAISSRDTNTEAFF. In nucleotides, the CDR3 is TGTGCCATCAGCAGCCGGGACACGAACACTGAAGCTTTCTTT.

This clonotype was found a few times. This chain joins TRBV7-2 and TRBJ2-1; the D gene could be TRBD1 or TRBD2 (5 bases each). Deletions cut 2 bases from V and 7 bases from J, with 15 bases between. The CDR3 is 15 amino acids. Germline loops: CDR1 SGHTA, CDR2 FQGNSA. The CDR3 spells CASSLTVAGTNEQFF. The CDR3 coding sequence is TGTGCCAGCAGCTTAACCGTGGCAGGGACGAATGAGCAGTTCTTC.